The 4 T cell receptor beta chains below all came from one sample that was sequenced in a study of T-cell memory formation after mild COVID-19. Using its own MiXCR run on the 5' RACE reads, TCRdb lists one record per CDR3 protein. The profile shows 450,000 to 650,000 distinct CDR3 sequences, roughly 20% of them singletons. What was sequenced was PBMCs or a T cell subset sorted from them (not recorded which). These receptors were taken from an adult woman who had mild COVID-19 (a few samples of this study predate the infection). Cell type and time point are not known.

This clonotype was observed a handful of times. The chain combines TRBV12-3 or TRBV12-4 with TRBJ1-1, with D perhaps matching TRBD1 (5 bases). This CDR3 has 14 residues. V was pared by 3 bases and J by 5 bases, with 13 bases between. This CDR3 is CASSFRVIRTEAFF. Here the CDR3 DNA reads TGTGCCAGCAGTTTCAGGGTAATAAGGACTGAAGCTTTCTTT.

This clonotype has only a few counts. The chain is built from TRBV7-9 and TRBJ2-1, with 7 bases fitting TRBD2. This CDR3 region has 13 residues. The ends lost 5 bases at V and 7 bases at J; junction bases unmatched: 5. CDR1 and CDR2 (germline): SEHNR, FQNEAQ (reference sequence). CDR3 residues: CASSRLRGNEQFF. The CDR3 coding sequence is TGTGCCAGCAGCCGCCTGCGGGGGAATGAGCAGTTCTTC.

V gene TRBV7-9 combines with J gene TRBJ2-2, with 8 bases that match TRBD2. Per germline, CDR1 SEHNR and CDR2 FQNEAQ (reference sequence). The ends lost 5 bases at V and 7 bases at J; junction bases unmatched: 15. The CDR3 has 17 residues. The CDR3 bases are TGTGCCAGCAGCCCTAGGAATGTTCGGGAGGGAAGCGGGGAGCTGTTTTTT. Encoded protein: CASSPRNVREGSGELFF.

The sample holds a few counts of this clonotype. CDR3 sequence (DNA): TGTGCCAGCAGCCGTCTTCGTGAGACCCAGTACTTC. The encoded protein is CASSRLRETQYF. The chain has TRBV12-3 or TRBV12-4 and TRBJ2-5; D gene unclear. The germline V and J ends were trimmed by 6 bases and 5 bases, with 10 bases remaining between them. CDR3 length: 12 residues.